The rows below give T cell receptor beta chains drawn from one sample of a study of T cell clonotyping in hematopoietic cell transplantation. The protocol was immunoSEQ multiplex PCR, while the TCRdb copy is restricted to in-frame clones and leaves out a portion. The sample lists tens of thousands of clones, around 94% occurring once. Input material: peripheral blood mononuclear cells. All receptors come from a woman aged 50 to 65 in good health. Some clones in this sample may be carry-over from other donors' samples. The CDR3 runs from the conserved cysteine through the conserved F or W. The D gene is left open where the match is weak. Size is omitted from some rows. Given values are once, few, many or a class for expanded clones.

abundance: once; v_gene: TRBV28; j_gene: TRBJ1-2; d_gene: NA; CDR3aa: CASRRQRGPYGYTF; CDR3nt: TGTGCCAGCAGGCGACAGAGAGGCCCGTATGGCTACACCTTC
abundance: NA; v_gene: TRBV30; j_gene: TRBJ2-5; d_gene: TRBD1; CDR3aa: CAWVRTGRKTQYF; CDR3nt: TGTGCCTGGGTGCGGACAGGGCGCAAGACCCAGTACTTC
abundance: NA; v_gene: TRBV30; j_gene: TRBJ1-2; d_gene: NA; CDR3aa: CAWSDTNYGYTF; CDR3nt: TGTGCCTGGAGTGACACAAACTATGGCTACACCTTC
abundance: NA; v_gene: TRBV11-3; j_gene: TRBJ2-2; d_gene: NA; CDR3aa: CASSLQGDTGELFF; CDR3nt: TGTGCCAGCAGCCTTCAGGGAGACACCGGGGAGCTGTTTTTT
abundance: NA; v_gene: TRBV6-4; j_gene: TRBJ1-1; d_gene: NA; CDR3aa: CASSEGGGNTEAFF; CDR3nt: TGTGCCAGCAGTGAGGGGGGAGGGAACACTGAAGCTTTCTTT
abundance: few; v_gene: TRBV6-6; j_gene: TRBJ1-5; d_gene: NA; CDR3aa: CASSYSRHDQPQHF; CDR3nt: TGTGCCAGCAGTTACTCGAGACATGACCAGCCCCAGCATTTT
abundance: NA; v_gene: TRBV30; j_gene: TRBJ2-7; d_gene: NA; CDR3aa: CACLGVGAYEQYF; CDR3nt: TGTGCCTGTCTTGGAGTGGGGGCCTACGAGCAGTACTTC
abundance: once; v_gene: TRBV4-3; j_gene: TRBJ2-2; d_gene: TRBD2; CDR3aa: CASSQGTSGGPDDTGELFF; CDR3nt: TGCGCCAGCAGCCAAGGGACTAGCGGGGGCCCCGATGACACCGGGGAGCTGTTTTTT
abundance: NA; v_gene: TRBV10-3; j_gene: TRBJ2-3; d_gene: TRBD1; CDR3aa: CAISARTGGGTDTQYF; CDR3nt: TGTGCCATCAGTGCACGGACAGGGGGCGGGACAGATACGCAGTATTTT
abundance: once; v_gene: TRBV5-6; j_gene: TRBJ1-6; d_gene: NA; CDR3aa: CASSLGLWAASYNSPLHF; CDR3nt: TGTGCCAGCAGCTTGGGGTTGTGGGCAGCGAGCTATAATTCACCCCTCCACTTT
abundance: once; v_gene: TRBV6-5; j_gene: TRBJ2-3; d_gene: NA; CDR3aa: CASSPEMRAGDTQYF; CDR3nt: TGTGCCAGCAGTCCGGAAATGCGAGCCGGAGATACGCAGTATTTT
abundance: NA; v_gene: TRBV7-2; j_gene: TRBJ1-5; d_gene: NA; CDR3aa: CASSLDPVSPNQPQHF; CDR3nt: TGTGCCAGCAGCTTAGACCCCGTCAGTCCAAATCAGCCCCAGCATTTT
abundance: few; v_gene: TRBV7-9; j_gene: TRBJ2-7; d_gene: NA; CDR3aa: CASSFRDNYEQYF; CDR3nt: TGTGCCAGCAGCTTCAGGGACAACTACGAGCAGTACTTC
abundance: once; v_gene: TRBV7-2; j_gene: TRBJ2-1; d_gene: TRBD2; CDR3aa: CASSLGVWGLAGGNEQFF; CDR3nt: TGTGCCAGCAGCTTAGGAGTTTGGGGACTAGCGGGGGGTAATGAGCAGTTCTTC
abundance: NA; v_gene: TRBV28; j_gene: TRBJ1-4; d_gene: NA; CDR3aa: CASSFGGRGNEKLFF; CDR3nt: TGTGCCAGCAGTTTTGGAGGGAGGGGTAATGAAAAACTGTTTTTT
abundance: NA; v_gene: TRBV14; j_gene: TRBJ1-5; d_gene: TRBD1; CDR3aa: CASTTGENQPQHF; CDR3nt: TGTGCCAGCACAACAGGGGAAAATCAGCCCCAGCATTTT
abundance: NA; v_gene: TRBV5-1; j_gene: TRBJ2-3; d_gene: NA; CDR3aa: CASSLLDSSTDTQYF; CDR3nt: TGCGCCAGCAGCTTACTGGACAGTAGCACAGATACGCAGTATTTT
abundance: NA; v_gene: TRBV27; j_gene: TRBJ2-6; d_gene: NA; CDR3aa: CASSLFGDSGANVLTF; CDR3nt: TGTGCCAGCAGTTTATTCGGAGACTCTGGGGCCAACGTCCTGACTTTC
abundance: NA; v_gene: TRBV21-1; j_gene: TRBJ1-1; d_gene: NA; CDR3aa: CASSKRGETEAFF; CDR3nt: TGTGCCAGCAGCAAGAGGGGAGAAACTGAAGCTTTCTTT
abundance: NA; v_gene: TRBV6-1; j_gene: TRBJ2-7; d_gene: NA; CDR3aa: CASSPLYGSSYEQYF; CDR3nt: TGTGCCAGCAGTCCGCTCTACGGCAGTTCCTACGAGCAGTACTTC
abundance: NA; v_gene: TRBV19; j_gene: TRBJ1-5; d_gene: TRBD1; CDR3aa: CASTRDRESNQPQHF; CDR3nt: TGTGCCAGTACCCGGGACAGGGAAAGCAATCAGCCCCAGCATTTT
abundance: NA; v_gene: TRBV6-5; j_gene: TRBJ2-7; d_gene: TRBD1; CDR3aa: CASSMDRDAYEQYF; CDR3nt: TGTGCCAGCAGCATGGACAGGGACGCCTACGAGCAGTACTTC
abundance: NA; v_gene: TRBV7-9; j_gene: TRBJ2-7; d_gene: NA; CDR3aa: CASSFGSAGEQYF; CDR3nt: TGTGCCAGCAGCTTCGGGTCGGCAGGGGAGCAGTACTTC
abundance: NA; v_gene: TRBV10-3; j_gene: TRBJ1-2; d_gene: NA; CDR3aa: CAISELRDIGDANYGYTF; CDR3nt: TGTGCCATCAGTGAGTTGCGGGACATCGGGGACGCTAACTATGGCTACACCTTC
abundance: NA; v_gene: TRBV14; j_gene: TRBJ2-1; d_gene: TRBD2; CDR3aa: CASSPEPLGEGEQFF; CDR3nt: TGTGCCAGCAGCCCAGAACCGTTGGGGGAGGGTGAGCAGTTCTTC
abundance: once; v_gene: TRBV4-2; j_gene: TRBJ2-5; d_gene: TRBD2; CDR3aa: CASSQDSPSGGGETQYF; CDR3nt: TGTGCCAGCAGCCAAGATTCCCCTAGCGGGGGGGGCGAGACCCAGTACTTC
abundance: NA; v_gene: TRBV18; j_gene: TRBJ1-2; d_gene: NA; CDR3aa: CASSPQGRNGYTF; CDR3nt: TGTGCCAGCTCACCACAGGGCAGGAATGGCTACACCTTC
abundance: once; v_gene: TRBV6-1; j_gene: TRBJ1-5; d_gene: NA; CDR3aa: CASSPGTLTQPQHF; CDR3nt: TGTGCCAGCAGCCCTGGGACCTTGACTCAGCCCCAGCATTTT
abundance: NA; v_gene: TRBV28; j_gene: TRBJ1-2; d_gene: NA; CDR3aa: CASSFGALYGYTF; CDR3nt: TGTGCCAGCAGTTTCGGAGCGCTATATGGCTACACCTTC
abundance: NA; v_gene: TRBV7-9; j_gene: TRBJ1-4; d_gene: NA; CDR3aa: CASSLEVATNEKLFF; CDR3nt: TGTGCCAGCAGCTTAGAAGTTGCAACTAATGAAAAACTGTTTTTT
abundance: NA; v_gene: TRBV6-5; j_gene: TRBJ2-7; d_gene: TRBD2; CDR3aa: CASSYDQRGDYEQYF; CDR3nt: TGTGCCAGCAGTTACGACCAGCGGGGCGACTACGAGCAGTACTTC
abundance: NA; v_gene: TRBV11-3; j_gene: TRBJ2-7; d_gene: NA; CDR3aa: CASSSGGEQYF; CDR3nt: TGTGCCAGCAGCTCCGGGGGCGAGCAGTACTTC
abundance: NA; v_gene: TRBV6-5; j_gene: TRBJ2-7; d_gene: NA; CDR3aa: CASSPGGRTYEQYF; CDR3nt: TGTGCCAGCAGTCCCGGGGGTCGGACCTACGAGCAGTACTTC
abundance: NA; v_gene: TRBV19; j_gene: TRBJ2-5; d_gene: NA; CDR3aa: CASATQVQETQYF; CDR3nt: TGTGCCAGCGCGACTCAGGTCCAAGAGACCCAGTACTTC
abundance: NA; v_gene: TRBV4-3; j_gene: TRBJ2-5; d_gene: NA; CDR3aa: CASSQEERKTQYF; CDR3nt: TGCGCCAGCAGCCAAGAAGAGCGGAAGACCCAGTACTTC
abundance: NA; v_gene: TRBV7-2; j_gene: TRBJ2-7; d_gene: NA; CDR3aa: CASSFWGAYEQYF; CDR3nt: TGTGCCAGCAGCTTTTGGGGAGCCTACGAGCAGTACTTC
abundance: NA; v_gene: TRBV6-1; j_gene: TRBJ1-2; d_gene: NA; CDR3aa: CASSKMDEHNYGYTF; CDR3nt: TGTGCCAGCAGTAAGATGGACGAACATAACTATGGCTACACCTTC
abundance: NA; v_gene: TRBV7-8; j_gene: TRBJ2-7; d_gene: TRBD2; CDR3aa: CASSAGGLYEQYF; CDR3nt: TGTGCCAGCAGCGCGGGGGGGCTTTACGAGCAGTACTTC
abundance: once; v_gene: TRBV11-2; j_gene: TRBJ1-1; d_gene: NA; CDR3aa: CASSLGAGVTEAFF; CDR3nt: TGTGCCAGCAGCTTAGGGGCAGGAGTGACTGAAGCTTTCTTT
abundance: few; v_gene: TRBV6-1; j_gene: TRBJ2-2; d_gene: TRBD2; CDR3aa: CASSEAAGGVGELFF; CDR3nt: TGTGCCAGCAGTGAGGCAGCGGGGGGCGTCGGGGAGCTGTTTTTT